This TCR beta chain was identified during a study of tumor and adjacent non-tumor tissue in lung cancer. About the research overall: The patients, 10 men and four to six women, were roughly 30 to 76 with stage I to III disease.

No cell sorting was done before RNA was extracted from the tissue. More than 3 cm separated this lung sample from the edge of the tumor. This CDR3 region has 13 residues. The germline CDR1 and CDR2 sequences are SGHAT and FQNNGV. TCRbeta libraries were built with three rounds of nested PCR, modified from ARM-PCR. TCRdb itself ran the multiplex PCR reads through MiXCR, one entry per CDR3 protein. The data show 98,000 or so distinct CDR3 sequences, about 80% seen once. The chain is built from TRBV11-2 and TRBJ2-7; D call uncertain. This sequence originates from a man aged 55 to 70 with small cell lung cancer. The sequencing input was distant non-tumor lung tissue. The DNA for the CDR3 is TGTGCCAACAGCATAGCTGGCTCCTACGAGCTGTACGTC. Amino acids: CANSIAGSYELYV.